This T cell receptor (beta chain) derives from a study of Ad26.COV2.S vaccination and SARS-CoV-2 variants. Study background: The donor was enrolled in the Ad26.COV2.S arm of the COV1001 trial. Intramuscularly, Ad26.COV2.S was given either once or twice, 56 days apart.

The V end was cut by 0 bases, the J end by 4 bases, with 13 bases between. Germline values: CDR1 MNHEY, CDR2 SMNVEV (reference sequence). The CDR3 runs 16 residues. Generated by immunoSEQ multiplex PCR, the TCRdb table keeps only in-frame clones and is missing some. This sample has hundreds of thousands of clones, with roughly 90% found just once. Treatment given: some 19 received Ad26.COV2.S at low or high dose, single or two shots; about 5 received placebo; per-sample allocation not given. Collection of samples fell on day 63 after the first vaccine or placebo injection. The individual, an adult aged 18-55 years, was a donor in Boston. Points on this clone: No antigen is known for it.

Regarding the study as a whole: Recipients given vaccine exceeded placebo recipients in spike-specific TCR breadth.

This specimen was peripheral blood, taken in a trial of Ad26.COV2.S vaccine versus placebo. The receptor comes from a person between 18 and 65 years old who received the Ad26.COV2.S COVID-19 vaccine or a placebo. The chain has TRBV27 and TRBJ2-1; the D gene is possibly TRBD2 (5 bases). CDR3 nucleotide sequence: TGTGCCAGCAGTTTATCCCCGAGGGCCGGTTACAATGAGCAGTTCTTC. It specifies CASSLSPRAGYNEQFF.